This is a list of T cell receptor beta chains from one sample in a study of Ad26.COV2.S vaccination and SARS-CoV-2 variants. Profiling relied on immunoSEQ multiplex PCR, and the TCRdb table lists in-frame clones only, not all of them. Of about 350,000 clones listed, roughly 84% were seen once; the top ten hold roughly 3.1%. The sample was peripheral blood, taken in a trial of Ad26.COV2.S vaccine versus placebo. These receptors were collected from a person aged 18-60 years who received the Ad26.COV2.S COVID-19 vaccine or a placebo. The CDR3 runs from the conserved cysteine through the conserved F or W. D genes are given only for firm matches. The size of a clone is reported for some rows only, either as once, few or many, or as a class for expanded clones.

size	V	J	D	DNA	CDR3
once	TRBV28	TRBJ2-7	TRBD2	TGTGCCAGCAGTCTAGCGGGGGGGATGATCTACGAGCAGTACTTC	CASSLAGGMIYEQYF
once	TRBV10-1	TRBJ2-5	NA	TGCGCCAGCAGCTCTCCGCCAGAACACCAAGAGACCCAGTACTTC	CASSSPPEHQETQYF
NA	TRBV7-2	TRBJ1-2	TRBD1	TGTGCCAGCAGCTCGTCAGGGGGAATCTATGGCTACACCTTC	CASSSSGGIYGYTF
few	TRBV2	TRBJ1-2	NA	TGTGCCAGCAGTGAACCAGGCGGCTACACCTTC	CASSEPGGYTF
NA	TRBV15	TRBJ2-2	NA	TGTGCCACCTCCTTCCTTGGCGGGGTTAACACCGGGGAGCTGTTTTTT	CATSFLGGVNTGELFF
NA	TRBV5-1	TRBJ2-5	NA	TGCGCCAGCAGCCAACCAGGCCAAGAGACCCAGTACTTC	CASSQPGQETQYF
NA	TRBV7-9	TRBJ2-1	NA	TGTGCCAGCAGCTTACCACGTACAGGGTACGAGCAGTTCTTC	CASSLPRTGYEQFF
NA	TRBV10-3	TRBJ1-1	TRBD1	TGTGCCATCACACGGACAGGGGGCCTTGGCGATGAAGCTTTCTTT	CAITRTGGLGDEAFF
NA	TRBV6-5	TRBJ1-2	NA	TGTGCCAGCAGTTACTCGACGGTCTATGGCTACACCTTC	CASSYSTVYGYTF
NA	TRBV19	TRBJ2-3	NA	TGTGCCAGTAGTCTTCGGACTAGCACAGATACGCAGTATTTT	CASSLRTSTDTQYF
NA	TRBV3-1/TRBV3-2	TRBJ2-1	TRBD2	TGTGCCAGCAGCCAGGTACTAGCGGGTTCGGGTGAGCAGTTCTTC	CASSQVLAGSGEQFF
NA	TRBV11-3	TRBJ1-1	NA	TGTGCCAGCAGCTTGGGCCGCCCCGAGGGCACTGAAGCTTTCTTT	CASSLGRPEGTEAFF
NA	TRBV6-5	TRBJ1-2	NA	TGTGCCAGCAGTTACGTCCTGAACTATGGCTACACCTTC	CASSYVLNYGYTF
NA	TRBV11-1	TRBJ1-5	NA	TGTGCCAGCAGCTTAGCCCTCAATCAGCCCCAGCATTTT	CASSLALNQPQHF
NA	TRBV4-2	TRBJ2-7	NA	TGTGCCAGCAGCCAAGGGGGCGGAGCCTACGAGCAGTACTTC	CASSQGGGAYEQYF
NA	TRBV7-2	TRBJ1-1	NA	TGTGCCAGCAGACCGGGACCGGGGGGGACTGAAGCTTTCTTT	CASRPGPGGTEAFF
few	TRBV6-5	TRBJ2-7	TRBD1	TGTGCCAGCAGTTCGCTGACAGGGTCGGCCTACGAGCAGTACTTC	CASSSLTGSAYEQYF
NA	TRBV11-1	TRBJ1-1	TRBD1	TGTGCCAGCAGAAAGGACAGGGGGCGCAGAAACACTGAAGCTTTCTTT	CASRKDRGRRNTEAFF
NA	TRBV21-1	TRBJ1-3	NA	TGTGCCAGCACCCCGGGCGGCAGGCCTTCTGGAAACACCATATATTTT	CASTPGGRPSGNTIYF
NA	TRBV4-2	TRBJ1-3	TRBD1	TGTGCCAGCAGCCGCCTCCAGGGGGGACAGGACTCTGGAAACACCATATATTTT	CASSRLQGGQDSGNTIYF
NA	TRBV27	TRBJ2-5	NA	TGTGCCAGCAGCCCCCAGGGTCCCGAGACCCAGTACTTC	CASSPQGPETQYF
NA	TRBV10-3	TRBJ2-1	NA	TGTGCCATCAGTTTACCGGCCCCCCCGAGTGAGCAGTTCTTC	CAISLPAPPSEQFF
NA	TRBV15	TRBJ2-1	NA	TGTGCCACCAGCACCCCGTGGCGTGAGTCCTACAATGAGCAGTTCTTC	CATSTPWRESYNEQFF
NA	TRBV6-5	TRBJ2-7	TRBD2	TGTGCCAGCAGTTACTTTGCGGGGGAATCCTACGAGCAGTACTTC	CASSYFAGESYEQYF
NA	TRBV7-9	TRBJ2-2	NA	TGTGCCAGCAGCTTAGTCGGGAACACCGGGGAGCTGTTTTTT	CASSLVGNTGELFF
NA	TRBV9	TRBJ2-7	NA	TGTGCCAGCAGCGTAGGGGGGACCTTCTCCTACGAGCAGTACTTC	CASSVGGTFSYEQYF
NA	TRBV7-6	TRBJ2-5	TRBD2	TGTGCCAGCAGCCACGACCCGGGACTATCAGAGACCCAGTACTTC	CASSHDPGLSETQYF
NA	TRBV30	TRBJ1-3	NA	TGTGCCTGGAGCGACGACAGGCACTCTGGAAACACCATATATTTT	CAWSDDRHSGNTIYF
NA	TRBV27	TRBJ1-1	NA	TGTGCCAGCAGTTTATCGGGCGGCATGAACACTGAAGCTTTCTTT	CASSLSGGMNTEAFF
NA	TRBV30	TRBJ2-7	TRBD1	TGTGCCTGGAGGGGGACAGGATCCTACGAGCAGTACTTC	CAWRGTGSYEQYF
NA	TRBV12-5	TRBJ1-4	NA	TGTGCTAGTGGCGGAGTTGCAACTAATGAAAAACTGTTTTTT	CASGGVATNEKLFF
NA	TRBV19	TRBJ2-3	NA	TGTGCCAGTAGTGCTTTACCTTTTGGGGGGAGGACAGATACGCAGTATTTT	CASSALPFGGRTDTQYF
once	TRBV5-4	TRBJ2-1	TRBD2	TGTGCCAGCAGCCCCCTAGCGGGGGGAAGTAATGAGCAGTTCTTC	CASSPLAGGSNEQFF
once	TRBV11-1	TRBJ2-3	TRBD2	TGTGCCAGCAGCTTATCCGCGGGGGAGTCAGATACGCAGTATTTT	CASSLSAGESDTQYF
NA	TRBV2	TRBJ2-7	NA	TGTGCCAGCACAGTGAACTCCTACGAGCAGTACTTC	CASTVNSYEQYF
NA	TRBV7-8	TRBJ2-7	NA	TGTGCCAGCAGCACCGCGGGCAGTCCGAGAGAGTACGAGCAGTACTTC	CASSTAGSPREYEQYF